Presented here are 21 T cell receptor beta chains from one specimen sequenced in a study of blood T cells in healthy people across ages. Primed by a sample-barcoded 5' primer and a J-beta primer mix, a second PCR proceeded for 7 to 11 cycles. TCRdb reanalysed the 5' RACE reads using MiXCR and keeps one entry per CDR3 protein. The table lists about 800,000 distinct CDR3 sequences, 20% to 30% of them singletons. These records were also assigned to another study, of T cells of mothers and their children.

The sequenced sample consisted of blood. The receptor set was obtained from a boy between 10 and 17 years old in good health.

Written as DNA, the CDR3 is TGTGCCAGCAGTGTCGCGACAGGTCCCTACGAGCAGTACTTC. This gives the protein CASSVATGPYEQYF. The V and J genes are TRBV2 and TRBJ2-7, with TRBD1 as a possible D gene (6 bases). Germline V lookup: CDR1 SNHLY, CDR2 FYNNEI. Trimming pared 4 bases from V and 2 bases from J, leaving 12 bases between. The CDR3 loop spans 14 amino acids.

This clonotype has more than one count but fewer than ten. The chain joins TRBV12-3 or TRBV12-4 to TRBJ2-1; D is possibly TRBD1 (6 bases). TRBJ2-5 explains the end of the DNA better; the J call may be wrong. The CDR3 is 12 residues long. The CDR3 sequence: CASGLQGPTQYF. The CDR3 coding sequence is TGTGCCAGCGGACTGCAGGGGCCGACCCAGTACTTC.

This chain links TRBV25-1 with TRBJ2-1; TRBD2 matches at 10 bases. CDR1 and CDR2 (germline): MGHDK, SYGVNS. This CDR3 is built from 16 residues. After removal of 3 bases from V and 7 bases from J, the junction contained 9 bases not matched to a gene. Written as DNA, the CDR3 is TGTGCCAGCAGTGATCGCCGGGTGGGACTAGCGAATGAGCAGTTCTTC. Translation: CASSDRRVGLANEQFF.

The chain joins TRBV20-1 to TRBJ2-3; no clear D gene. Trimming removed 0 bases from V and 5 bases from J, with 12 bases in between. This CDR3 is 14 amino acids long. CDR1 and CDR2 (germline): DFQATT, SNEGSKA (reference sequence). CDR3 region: CSARDSGLGDTQYF. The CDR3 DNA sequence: TGCAGTGCTAGAGATTCGGGCCTCGGAGATACGCAGTATTTT.

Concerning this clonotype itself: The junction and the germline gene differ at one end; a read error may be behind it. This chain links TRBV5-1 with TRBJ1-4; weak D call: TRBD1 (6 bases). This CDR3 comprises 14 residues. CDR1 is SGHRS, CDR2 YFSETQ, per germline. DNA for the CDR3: TGCGCCAGCAGGTCGGGGGCGCCCAATGAAAAACTGGTTTTT. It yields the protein CASRSGAPNEKLVF.

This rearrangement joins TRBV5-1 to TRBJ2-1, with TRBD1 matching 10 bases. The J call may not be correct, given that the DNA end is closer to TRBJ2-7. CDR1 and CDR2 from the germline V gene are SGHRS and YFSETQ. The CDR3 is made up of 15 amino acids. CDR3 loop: CASSLQPGQGSEQYF. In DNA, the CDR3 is TGCGCCAGCAGCCTACAACCGGGACAGGGGAGCGAGCAGTACTTC.

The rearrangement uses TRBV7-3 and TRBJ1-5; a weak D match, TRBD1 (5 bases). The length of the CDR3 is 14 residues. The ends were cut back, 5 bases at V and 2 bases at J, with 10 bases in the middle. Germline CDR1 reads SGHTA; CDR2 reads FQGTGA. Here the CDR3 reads CASSPGHRNQPQHF. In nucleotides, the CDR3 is TGTGCCAGCAGCCCTGGACATCGCAATCAGCCCCAGCATTTT.

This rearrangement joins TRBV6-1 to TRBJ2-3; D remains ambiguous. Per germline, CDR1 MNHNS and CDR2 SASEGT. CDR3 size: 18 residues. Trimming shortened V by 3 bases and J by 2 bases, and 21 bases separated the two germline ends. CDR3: CASSDHRFSRSHTDTQYF. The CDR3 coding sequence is TGTGCCAGCAGTGACCATCGTTTTAGTAGATCTCACACAGATACGCAGTATTTT.

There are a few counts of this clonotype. The CDR3 loop reads CASSNGSSPHTQYF. In DNA form, the CDR3 reads TGTGCCAGTAGTAACGGGAGCAGTCCCCATACGCAGTATTTT. This chain uses TRBV19 with TRBJ2-3; a possible D gene is TRBD2 (6 bases). The CDR3 has 14 residues. V was clipped by 4 bases and J by 7 bases, with 15 bases between them. The germline CDR1 and CDR2 sequences are LNHDA and SQIVND (reference sequence).

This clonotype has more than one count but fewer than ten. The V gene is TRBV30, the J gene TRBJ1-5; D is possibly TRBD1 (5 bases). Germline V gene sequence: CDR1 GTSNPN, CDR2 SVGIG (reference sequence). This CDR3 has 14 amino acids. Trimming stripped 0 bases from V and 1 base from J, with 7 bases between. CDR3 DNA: TGTGCCTGGAGTGTTGGGGGGAGCAATCAGCCCCAGCATTTT. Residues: CAWSVGGSNQPQHF.

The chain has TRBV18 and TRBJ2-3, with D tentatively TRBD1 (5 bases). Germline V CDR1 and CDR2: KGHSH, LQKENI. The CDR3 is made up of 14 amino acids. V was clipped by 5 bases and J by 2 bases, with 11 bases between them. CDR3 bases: TGTGCCAGCTCATCAGGGAAGGTCACAGATACGCAGTATTTT. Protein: CASSSGKVTDTQYF.

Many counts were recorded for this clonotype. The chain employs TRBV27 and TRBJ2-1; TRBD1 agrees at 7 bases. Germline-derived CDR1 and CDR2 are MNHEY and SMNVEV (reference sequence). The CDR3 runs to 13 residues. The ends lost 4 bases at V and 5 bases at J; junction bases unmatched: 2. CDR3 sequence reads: CASSSGQNNEQFF. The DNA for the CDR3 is TGTGCCAGCAGTTCGGGACAGAACAATGAGCAGTTCTTC.

CDR3: CASSFTGTGDEQYF. DNA for the CDR3: TGCGCCAGCAGCTTTACCGGGACAGGGGACGAGCAGTACTTC. V is TRBV5-1 and J is TRBJ2-7, with 10 bases that match TRBD1. V dropped 2 bases and J dropped 5; count of bases not matched to a gene: 4. Germline V gene data show CDR1 as SGHRS and CDR2 as YFSETQ. This CDR3 spans 14 amino acids.

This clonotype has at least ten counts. CDR3: CATSRDTGETQYF. CDR3 DNA sequence: TGTGCCACCAGCAGAGACACGGGTGAGACCCAGTACTTC. V and J are TRBV15 and TRBJ2-5; D not resolved. This CDR3 spans 13 amino acids. V lost 0 bases and J lost 5, with 7 bases in between. The germline gives CDR1 LNHNV, CDR2 YYDKDF (reference sequence).

The CDR3 loop is CASSDGNRFLNEKLFF. Here the CDR3 DNA reads TGTGCCAGCAGCGATGGGAACCGGTTTCTTAATGAAAAACTGTTTTTT. The chain combines TRBV25-1 with TRBJ1-4; D uncertain. The V end lost 6 bases, the J end lost 4 bases, and 18 bases lay between the germline ends. CDR3 length: 16 residues. The germline V gene encodes CDR1 MGHDK and CDR2 SYGVNS.

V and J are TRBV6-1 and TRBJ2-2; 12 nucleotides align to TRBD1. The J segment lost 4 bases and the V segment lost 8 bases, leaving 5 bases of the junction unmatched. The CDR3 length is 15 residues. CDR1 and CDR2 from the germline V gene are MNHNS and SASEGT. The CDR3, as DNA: TGTGCCAGCCGGGACAGGGGGCTTACCACCGGGGAGCTGTTTTTT. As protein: CASRDRGLTTGELFF.

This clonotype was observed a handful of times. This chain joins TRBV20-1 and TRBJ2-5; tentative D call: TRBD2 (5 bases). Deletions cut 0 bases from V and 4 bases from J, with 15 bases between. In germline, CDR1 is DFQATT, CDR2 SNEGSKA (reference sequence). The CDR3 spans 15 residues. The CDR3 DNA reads TGCAGTGCTAGAGATTCGGCGGGCCCCGGAGAGACCCAGTACTTC. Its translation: CSARDSAGPGETQYF.

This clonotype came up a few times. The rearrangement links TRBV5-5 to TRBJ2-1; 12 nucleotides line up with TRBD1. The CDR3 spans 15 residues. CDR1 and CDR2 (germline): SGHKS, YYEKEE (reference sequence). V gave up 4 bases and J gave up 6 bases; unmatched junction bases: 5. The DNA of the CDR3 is TGTGCCAGCAGCCCCGGGACAGGGGGCATCAATGAGCAGTTCTTC. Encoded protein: CASSPGTGGINEQFF.

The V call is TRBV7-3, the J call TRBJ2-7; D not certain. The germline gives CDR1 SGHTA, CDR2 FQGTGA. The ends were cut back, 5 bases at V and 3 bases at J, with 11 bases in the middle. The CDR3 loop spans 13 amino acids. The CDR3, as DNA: TGTGCCAGCAGCCCTCATGCTGACTACGAGCAGTACTTC. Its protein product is CASSPHADYEQYF.

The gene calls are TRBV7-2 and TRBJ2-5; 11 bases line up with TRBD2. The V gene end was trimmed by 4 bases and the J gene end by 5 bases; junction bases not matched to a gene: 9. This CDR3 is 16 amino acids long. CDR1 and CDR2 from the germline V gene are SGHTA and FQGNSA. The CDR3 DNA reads TGTGCCAGCAGCTCCACACTAGCGGGAGTCCCGGAGACCCAGTACTTC. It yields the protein CASSSTLAGVPETQYF.

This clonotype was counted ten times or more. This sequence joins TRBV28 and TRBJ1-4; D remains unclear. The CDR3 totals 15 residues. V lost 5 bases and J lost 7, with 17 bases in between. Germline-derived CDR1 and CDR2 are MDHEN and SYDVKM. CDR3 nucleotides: TGTGCCAGCAGTCGCCCACTTCGGGGTCCTGAAAAACTGTTTTTT. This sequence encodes CASSRPLRGPEKLFF.